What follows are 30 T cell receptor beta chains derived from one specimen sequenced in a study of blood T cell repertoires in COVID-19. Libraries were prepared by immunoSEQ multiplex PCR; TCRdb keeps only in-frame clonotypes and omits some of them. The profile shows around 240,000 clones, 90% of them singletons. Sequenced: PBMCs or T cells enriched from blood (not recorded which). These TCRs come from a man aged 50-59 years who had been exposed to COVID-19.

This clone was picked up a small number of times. CDR3 residues: CASSHEEQSPLDAFF. For the CDR3, the DNA is TGTGCCAGCAGCCACGAGGAGCAGTCCCCTCTAGACGCTTTCTTT. The chain has TRBV13 and TRBJ1-1; D is unclear. V was trimmed by 5 bases and J by 11 bases, leaving 24 bases between them. This CDR3 spans 15 amino acids. Germline-derived CDR1 and CDR2 are PRHDT and FYEKMQ (reference sequence).

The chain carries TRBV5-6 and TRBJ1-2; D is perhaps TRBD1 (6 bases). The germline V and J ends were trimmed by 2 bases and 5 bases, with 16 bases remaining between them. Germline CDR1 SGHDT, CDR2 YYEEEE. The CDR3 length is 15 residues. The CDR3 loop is CASSFGGGPRYGYTF. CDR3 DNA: TGTGCCAGCAGCTTCGGGGGGGGGCCGAGGTATGGCTACACCTTC.

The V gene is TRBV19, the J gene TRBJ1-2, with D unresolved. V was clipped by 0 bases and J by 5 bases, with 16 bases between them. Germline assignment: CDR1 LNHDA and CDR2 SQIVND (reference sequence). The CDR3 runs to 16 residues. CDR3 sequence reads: CASSIDLSGNAYGYTF. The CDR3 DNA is TGTGCCAGTAGTATAGATCTATCGGGAAATGCTTATGGCTACACCTTC. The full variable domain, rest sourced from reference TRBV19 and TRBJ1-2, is DGGITQSPKYLFRKEGQNVTLSCEQNLNHDAMYWYRQDPGQGLRLIYYSQIVNDFQKGDIAEGYSVSREKKESFPLTVTSAQKNPTAFYLCASSIDLSGNAYGYTFGSGTRLTVV.

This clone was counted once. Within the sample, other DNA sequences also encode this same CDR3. The CDR3 DNA is TGTGCCAGCAGTCCCCCGGGTACAGATACGCAGTATTTT. Protein product: CASSPPGTDTQYF. This chain connects TRBV28 to TRBJ2-3; no clear D. Germline V gene lookup returns CDR1 MDHEN and CDR2 SYDVKM. Trimming took 5 bases from V and 3 from J, leaving 9 bases between them. This CDR3 is 13 amino acids long.

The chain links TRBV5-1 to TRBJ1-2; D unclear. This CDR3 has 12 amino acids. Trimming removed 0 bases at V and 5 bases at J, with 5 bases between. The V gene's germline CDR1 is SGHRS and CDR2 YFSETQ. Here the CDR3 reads CASSLGEYGYTF. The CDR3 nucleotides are TGCGCCAGCAGCTTGGGGGAGTATGGCTACACCTTC.

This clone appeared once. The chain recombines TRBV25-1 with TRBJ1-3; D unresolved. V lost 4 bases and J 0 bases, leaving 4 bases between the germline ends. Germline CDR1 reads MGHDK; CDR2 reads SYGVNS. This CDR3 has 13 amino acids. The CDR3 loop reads CASSGSSGNTIYF. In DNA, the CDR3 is TGTGCCAGCAGTGGGAGCTCTGGAAACACCATATATTTT.

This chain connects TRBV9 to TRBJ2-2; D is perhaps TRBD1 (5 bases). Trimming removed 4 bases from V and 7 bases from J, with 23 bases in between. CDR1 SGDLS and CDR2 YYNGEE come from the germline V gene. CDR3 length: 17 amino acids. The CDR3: CASSPQSPWGLGGELFF. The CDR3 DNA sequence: TGTGCCAGCAGCCCCCAATCCCCCTGGGGCTTAGGCGGGGAGCTGTTTTTT. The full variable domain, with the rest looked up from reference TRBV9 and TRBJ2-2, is DSGVTQTPKHLITATGQRVTLRCSPRSGDLSVYWYQQSLDQGLQFLIQYYNGEERAKGNILERFSAQQFPDLHSELNLSSLELGDSALYFCASSPQSPWGLGGELFFGEGSRLTVL.

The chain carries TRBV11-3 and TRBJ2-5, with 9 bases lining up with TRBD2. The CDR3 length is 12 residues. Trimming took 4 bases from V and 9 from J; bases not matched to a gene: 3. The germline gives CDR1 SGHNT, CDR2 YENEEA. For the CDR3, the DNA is TGTGCCAGCAGCTACAAGCGGGGGGCCCAGTACTTC. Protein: CASSYKRGAQYF.

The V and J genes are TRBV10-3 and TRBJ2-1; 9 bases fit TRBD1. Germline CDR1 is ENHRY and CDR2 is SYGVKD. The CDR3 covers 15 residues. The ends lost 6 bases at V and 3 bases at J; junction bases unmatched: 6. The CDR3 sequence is CAISPGQGVYNEQFF. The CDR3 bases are TGTGCCATCAGCCCGGGACAGGGCGTCTACAATGAGCAGTTCTTC.

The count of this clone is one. Here the CDR3 DNA reads TGCGCCAGCAGTGCCGGGTATAACCAGTACTTC. Translating gives CASSAGYNQYF. This sequence joins TRBV10-2 and TRBJ2-5; D gene uncertain. Germline V gene sequence: CDR1 WSHSY, CDR2 SAAADI. The CDR3 spans 11 residues. V lost 4 bases and J 10 bases, leaving 10 bases between the germline ends.

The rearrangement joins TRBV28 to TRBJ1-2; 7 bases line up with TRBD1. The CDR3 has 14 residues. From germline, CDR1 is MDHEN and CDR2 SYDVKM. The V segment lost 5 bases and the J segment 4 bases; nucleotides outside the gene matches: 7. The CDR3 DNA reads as TGTGCCAGCAGTCTAACAGGGGTCGGCTATGGCTACACCTTC. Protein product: CASSLTGVGYGYTF.

CDR3 sequence reads: CASSPCGSLCDGYTF. The CDR3 DNA reads TGTGCCAGCAGTCCCTGCGGGAGTCTATGTGATGGCTACACCTTC. The chain employs TRBV27 and TRBJ1-2; D call uncertain. CDR3 length: 15 residues. Germline assignment: CDR1 MNHEY and CDR2 SMNVEV (reference sequence). Trimming took off 5 bases at V and 6 bases at J, with 19 bases between the two ends.

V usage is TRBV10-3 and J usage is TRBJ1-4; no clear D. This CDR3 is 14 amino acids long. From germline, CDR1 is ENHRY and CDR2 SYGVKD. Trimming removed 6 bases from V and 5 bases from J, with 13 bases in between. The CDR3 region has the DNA TGTGCCATCAGGCCGGGAGCCCTGAATGAAAAACTGTTTTTT. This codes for CAIRPGALNEKLFF.

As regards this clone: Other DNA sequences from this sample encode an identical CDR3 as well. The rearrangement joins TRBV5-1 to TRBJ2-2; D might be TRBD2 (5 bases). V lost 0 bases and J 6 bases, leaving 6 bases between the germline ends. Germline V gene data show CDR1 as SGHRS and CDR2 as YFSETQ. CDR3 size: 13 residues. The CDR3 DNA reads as TGCGCCAGCAGCTTGGGAGGGTCCGGGGAGCTGTTTTTT. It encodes CASSLGGSGELFF.

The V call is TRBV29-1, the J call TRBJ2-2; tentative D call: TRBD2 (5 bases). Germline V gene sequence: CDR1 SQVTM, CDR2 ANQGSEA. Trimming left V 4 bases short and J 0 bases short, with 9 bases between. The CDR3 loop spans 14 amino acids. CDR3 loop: CSVASYANTGELFF. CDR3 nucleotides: TGCAGCGTTGCTAGCTACGCGAACACCGGGGAGCTGTTTTTT.

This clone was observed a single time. The CDR3 nucleotides read TGTGCCAGCAGCTTGGCACAGTTATACAATGAGCAGTTCTTC. Translated: CASSLAQLYNEQFF. V and J are TRBV5-4 and TRBJ2-1; D not certain. The CDR3 length is 14 residues. Germline CDR1 reads SGHNT; CDR2 reads YYREEE (reference sequence). Trimming removed 0 bases at V and 4 bases at J, with 8 bases between.

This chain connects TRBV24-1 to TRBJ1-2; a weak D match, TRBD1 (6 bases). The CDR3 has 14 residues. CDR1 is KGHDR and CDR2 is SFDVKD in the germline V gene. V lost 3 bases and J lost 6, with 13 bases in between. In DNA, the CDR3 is TGTGCCACCAGTGATGGAACAGGGACGGATGGCTACACCTTC. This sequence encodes CATSDGTGTDGYTF.

CDR3 nucleotides: TGTGCCAGCAGCGTAGCACTCGTTGCAGATACGCAGTATTTT. Translated: CASSVALVADTQYF. This sequence joins TRBV9 and TRBJ2-3; D not resolved. CDR3 length: 14 amino acids. Trimming cost V 0 bases and J 4 bases, with 9 bases left between them. Germline V gene sequence: CDR1 SGDLS, CDR2 YYNGEE.

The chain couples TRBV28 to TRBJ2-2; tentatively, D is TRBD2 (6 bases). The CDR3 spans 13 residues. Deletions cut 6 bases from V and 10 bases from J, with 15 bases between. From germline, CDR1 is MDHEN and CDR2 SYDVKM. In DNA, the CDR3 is TGTGCCAGCAGCTACCCTAGCGCGTCGGAGCTGTTTTTT. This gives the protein CASSYPSASELFF.

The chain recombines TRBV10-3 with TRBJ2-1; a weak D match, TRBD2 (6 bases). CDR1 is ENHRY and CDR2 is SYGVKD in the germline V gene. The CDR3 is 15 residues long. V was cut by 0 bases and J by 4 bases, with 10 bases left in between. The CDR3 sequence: CAISESAGRYNEQFF. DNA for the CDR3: TGTGCCATCAGTGAGTCTGCGGGAAGGTACAATGAGCAGTTCTTC.

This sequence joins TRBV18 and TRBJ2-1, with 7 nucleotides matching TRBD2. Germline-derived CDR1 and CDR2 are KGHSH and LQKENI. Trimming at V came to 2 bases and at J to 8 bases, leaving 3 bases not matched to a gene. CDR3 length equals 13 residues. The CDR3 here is CASSPRTRDEQFF. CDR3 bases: TGTGCCAGCTCACCAAGGACTAGAGATGAGCAGTTCTTC.

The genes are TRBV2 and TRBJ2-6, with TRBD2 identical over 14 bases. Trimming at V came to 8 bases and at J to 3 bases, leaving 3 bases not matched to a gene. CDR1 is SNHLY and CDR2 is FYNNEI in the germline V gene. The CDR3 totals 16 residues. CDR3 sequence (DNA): TGTGCCAGCTGGGGACTAGCGGGAGATGGGGCCAACGTCCTGACTTTC. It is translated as CASWGLAGDGANVLTF.

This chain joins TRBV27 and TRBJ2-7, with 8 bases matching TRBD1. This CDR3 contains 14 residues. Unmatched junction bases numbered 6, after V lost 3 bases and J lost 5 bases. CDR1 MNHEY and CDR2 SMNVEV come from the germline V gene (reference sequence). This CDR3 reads CASSLWDRSHEQYF. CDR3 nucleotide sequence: TGTGCCAGCAGTTTGTGGGACAGGAGCCACGAGCAGTACTTC.

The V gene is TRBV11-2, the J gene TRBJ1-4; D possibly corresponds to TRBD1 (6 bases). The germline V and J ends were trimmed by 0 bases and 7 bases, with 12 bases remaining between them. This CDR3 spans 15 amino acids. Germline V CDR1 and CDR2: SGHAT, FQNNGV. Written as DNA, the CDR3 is TGTGCCAGCAGCTTAGATCGCCAGGGGAGTGAAAAACTGTTTTTT. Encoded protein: CASSLDRQGSEKLFF.

In DNA, the CDR3 is TGTGCCAGCAGTCTTCTCGGAGGAGGGAATGAGCAGTTCTTC. This gives the protein CASSLLGGGNEQFF. The chain couples TRBV28 to TRBJ2-1; TRBD2 might be the D (6 bases). The CDR3 runs to 14 residues. CDR1 and CDR2 from the germline V gene are MDHEN and SYDVKM. The germline V and J ends were trimmed by 5 bases and 7 bases, with 15 bases remaining between them.

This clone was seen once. The CDR3 loop is CASSLVNRDYGYTF. CDR3 bases: TGCGCCAGCAGCTTGGTGAACAGGGACTATGGCTACACCTTC. The chain is built from TRBV5-1 and TRBJ1-2, with D perhaps TRBD1 (6 bases). V lost 0 bases and J lost 3, with 9 bases in between. The CDR3 totals 14 residues. CDR1 and CDR2 from the germline V gene are SGHRS and YFSETQ.

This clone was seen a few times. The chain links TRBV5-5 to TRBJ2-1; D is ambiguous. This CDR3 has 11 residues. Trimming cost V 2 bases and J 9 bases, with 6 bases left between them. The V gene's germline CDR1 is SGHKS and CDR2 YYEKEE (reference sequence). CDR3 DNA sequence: TGTGCCAGCAGCTTCCATTCTGAGCAGTTCTTC. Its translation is CASSFHSEQFF.

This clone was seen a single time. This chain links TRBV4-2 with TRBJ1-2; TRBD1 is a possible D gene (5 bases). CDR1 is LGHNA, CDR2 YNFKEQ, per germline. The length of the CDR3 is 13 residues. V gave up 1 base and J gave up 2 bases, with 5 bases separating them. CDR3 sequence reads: CASSQGGNYGYTF. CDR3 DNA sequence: TGTGCCAGCAGCCAAGGGGGCAACTATGGCTACACCTTC.

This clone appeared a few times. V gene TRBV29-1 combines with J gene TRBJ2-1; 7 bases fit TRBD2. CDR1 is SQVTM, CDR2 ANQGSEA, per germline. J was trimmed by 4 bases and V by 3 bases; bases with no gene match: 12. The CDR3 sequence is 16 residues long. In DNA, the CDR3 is TGCAGCGTTGATGGTGGTTGGGGACTAAGATACAATGAGCAGTTCTTC. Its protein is CSVDGGWGLRYNEQFF.

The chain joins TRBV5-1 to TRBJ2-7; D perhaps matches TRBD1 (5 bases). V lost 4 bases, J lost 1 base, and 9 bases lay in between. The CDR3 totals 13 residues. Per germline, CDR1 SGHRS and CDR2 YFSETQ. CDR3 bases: TGCGCCAGCAGCCCTCAGGGTTCCTACGAGCAGTACGTC. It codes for CASSPQGSYEQYV.